This passage covers 14 T cell receptor beta chains from one sample sequenced in a study of blood T cell repertoires in COVID-19. The assay was immunoSEQ multiplex PCR, and TCRdb's table has in-frame clones only and misses some. The profile shows 200,000 to 300,000 clones, roughly 86% of them singletons. The sequencing input was peripheral blood. Source of these receptors: a woman aged 55-69 years who had recovered from COVID-19.

This sequence joins TRBV20-1 and TRBJ1-1, with 7 bases identical to TRBD1. Germline assignment: CDR1 DFQATT and CDR2 SNEGSKA (reference sequence). This CDR3 is built from 13 residues. J lost 5 bases, V lost 3 bases, and 6 bases had no gene match. The CDR3 loop reads CSASRAGGTEAFF. In DNA, the CDR3 is TGCAGTGCTAGTCGCGCAGGGGGTACTGAAGCTTTCTTT.

This chain joins TRBV19 and TRBJ2-2, with 7 bases lining up with TRBD2. The J segment lost 6 bases and the V segment lost 7 bases, leaving 14 bases of the junction unmatched. Germline CDR1 LNHDA, CDR2 SQIVND (reference sequence). The CDR3 contains 16 residues. CDR3 region: CASISWGGEMAGELFF. The CDR3 region has the DNA TGTGCCAGTATTTCTTGGGGGGGAGAGATGGCCGGGGAGCTGTTTTTT.

J is TRBJ2-7 and V is TRBV7-2; tentative D call: TRBD1 (6 bases). V was pared by 5 bases and J by 6 bases, with 14 bases between. The length of the CDR3 is 13 residues. Per germline, CDR1 SGHTA and CDR2 FQGNSA. The DNA for the CDR3 is TGTGCCAGCAGCCAGAGGATGACAGGCGAGCAGTACTTC. Its protein product is CASSQRMTGEQYF. Combining the CDR3 with reference TRBV7-2 and TRBJ2-7 gives the whole variable domain GAGVSQSPSNKVTEKGKDVELRCDPISGHTALYWYRQSLGQGLEFLIYFQGNSAPDKSGLPSDRFSAERTGGSVSTLTIQRTQQEDSAVYLCASSQRMTGEQYFGPGTRLTVT.

J is TRBJ1-3 and V is TRBV9; no clear D gene. This CDR3 contains 14 residues. From germline, CDR1 is SGDLS and CDR2 YYNGEE. Trimming took 0 bases from V and 4 from J, leaving 8 bases between them. The CDR3 loop reads CASSVAMEGNTIYF. CDR3 sequence (DNA): TGTGCCAGCAGCGTAGCTATGGAGGGAAACACCATATATTTT.

The rearrangement uses TRBV4-1 and TRBJ1-2; TRBD1 might be the D (5 bases). Trimming pared 4 bases from V and 3 bases from J, leaving 18 bases between. Germline V gene sequence: CDR1 MGHRA, CDR2 YSYEKL. The CDR3 sequence is 16 residues long. The CDR3 reads CASSLWGDGPDYGYTF. The DNA for the CDR3 is TGCGCCAGCAGCCTCTGGGGGGACGGACCAGACTATGGCTACACCTTC.

This chain joins TRBV6-2 or TRBV6-3 and TRBJ1-5; no definite D call. Trimming took off 0 bases at V and 6 bases at J, with 15 bases between the two ends. CDR3 length: 16 residues. The germline V gene has CDR1 MNHEY and CDR2 SVGEGT. The CDR3 nucleotides read TGTGCCAGCAGTTACTCGAGTGGTCCAAGAGTTCAGCCCCAGCATTTT. Protein product: CASSYSSGPRVQPQHF.

This chain joins TRBV7-8 and TRBJ2-7; D ambiguous. Trimming cost V 3 bases and J 0 bases, with 12 bases left between them. The CDR3 covers 15 residues. Germline CDR1 and CDR2: SGHVS and FQNEAQ. CDR3 nucleotide sequence: TGTGCCAGCAGCTTTAACAGTGTGAGCTCCTACGAGCAGTACTTC. This translates into CASSFNSVSSYEQYF.

The DNA of the CDR3 is TGTGCCAGCACCCCCTTTGGACAGTATAATCAGCCCCAGCATTTT. Its translation: CASTPFGQYNQPQHF. This chain connects TRBV5-5 to TRBJ1-5, with D perhaps matching TRBD1 (6 bases). With 6 bases removed from V and 4 bases from J, the gap between germline ends came to 17 bases. CDR3 length equals 15 residues. Germline lookup yields CDR1 SGHKS and CDR2 YYEKEE (reference sequence).

CDR3 DNA sequence: TGTGCCAGCAGCTCAAGAGGGACAGGCCACACCGGGGAGCTGTTTTTT. Translation gives CASSSRGTGHTGELFF. The rearrangement joins TRBV9 to TRBJ2-2, with 8 bases identical to TRBD1. J was trimmed by 3 bases and V by 4 bases; bases with no gene match: 8. The CDR3 spans 16 residues. Germline CDR1 is SGDLS and CDR2 is YYNGEE.

This clone has more than one count but fewer than ten. The CDR3 here is CASSLDRGRDEQYF. The CDR3 DNA reads TGTGCCAGCAGTCTTGACAGGGGGCGCGACGAGCAGTACTTC. The gene calls are TRBV28 and TRBJ2-7; 10 bases fit TRBD1. The germline V gene has CDR1 MDHEN and CDR2 SYDVKM. Trimming took 5 bases from V and 5 from J; bases not matched to a gene: 6. The CDR3 is made up of 14 amino acids.

CDR3 nucleotide sequence: TGTGCCAGCAGCCTACCGGGACGGGGGAGAGATGAGCAGTTCTTC. This encodes CASSLPGRGRDEQFF. The chain combines TRBV28 with TRBJ2-1; possibly TRBD2 for D (6 bases). The V gene's germline CDR1 is MDHEN and CDR2 SYDVKM. The CDR3 is 15 residues long. V was shortened by 6 bases and J by 8 bases, with 20 bases between the two germline ends.

The J gene is TRBJ1-5, the V gene TRBV6-1, with TRBD1 identical over 7 bases. J lost 0 bases, V lost 4 bases, and 6 bases had no gene match. This CDR3 comprises 16 residues. CDR1 is MNHNS and CDR2 is SASEGT in the germline V gene. The chain's CDR3 is CASSGPGTDSNQPQHF. CDR3 DNA sequence: TGTGCCAGCAGTGGCCCTGGGACAGATAGCAATCAGCCCCAGCATTTT.

The chain couples TRBV5-1 to TRBJ2-2, with D unclear. This CDR3 is built from 14 residues. Germline CDR1 SGHRS, CDR2 YFSETQ. Trimming shortened V by 6 bases and J by 0 bases, and 9 bases separated the two germline ends. The CDR3 nucleotides read TGCGCCAGCACACAGTTTCCGAACACCGGGGAGCTGTTTTTT. Amino acids: CASTQFPNTGELFF.

The chain carries TRBV4-2 and TRBJ2-1; D is possibly TRBD2 (6 bases). Germline CDR1 LGHNA, CDR2 YNFKEQ. V dropped 4 bases and J dropped 15 bases, with 19 bases sitting between them. This CDR3 is built from 13 residues. For the CDR3, the DNA is TGTGCCAGCAGCCCCGCGGGGACTGCAACGGGGTTCTTC. Translated: CASSPAGTATGFF.